The rows below give T cell receptor beta chains drawn from one sample of a study of cytomegalovirus exposure and HLA in healthy donors. The protocol was immunoSEQ multiplex PCR, while the TCRdb copy is restricted to in-frame clones and leaves out a portion. Among roughly 130,000 clones listed, around two thirds were seen once. Sequenced input: PBMCs. Receptors were obtained from a male donor in good health and CMV-seronegative. The CDR3 runs from the conserved cysteine through the conserved F or W. The order of the fields is D gene, V gene, clone size, J gene, CDR3 DNA, CDR3 protein. D genes are given only for firm matches. Where a row states a size, it is once, few, many or the class of an expanded clone; other rows omit it.

D gene: TRBD1
V gene: TRBV18
clone size: few
J gene: TRBJ2-7
CDR3 DNA: TGTGCCAGCTCACCACCCTTGACAGGGGCCGAGCAGTACTTC
CDR3 protein: CASSPPLTGAEQYF

D gene: .
V gene: TRBV7-2
clone size: few
J gene: TRBJ1-1
CDR3 DNA: TGTGCCAGCAGCCCTCAGGGTCCCACTGAAGCTTTCTTT
CDR3 protein: CASSPQGPTEAFF

D gene: TRBD2
V gene: TRBV6-1
clone size: .
J gene: TRBJ2-1
CDR3 DNA: TGTGCCAGCAGTGATGAGGCGGGGGGCACCTACAATGAGCAGTTCTTC
CDR3 protein: CASSDEAGGTYNEQFF

D gene: TRBD2
V gene: TRBV9
clone size: few
J gene: TRBJ2-3
CDR3 DNA: TGTGCCAGCAGCGTCACTAGCGGGATTAGCACAGATACGCAGTATTTT
CDR3 protein: CASSVTSGISTDTQYF

D gene: TRBD2
V gene: TRBV11-2
clone size: .
J gene: TRBJ2-3
CDR3 DNA: TGTGCCAGCAGCACCGGACTAGCGGGCCCCACAGATACGCAGTATTTT
CDR3 protein: CASSTGLAGPTDTQYF

D gene: TRBD1
V gene: TRBV6-6
clone size: few
J gene: TRBJ1-5
CDR3 DNA: TGTGCCAGCAGCAAACCACAGGGGAATCAGCCCCAGCATTTT
CDR3 protein: CASSKPQGNQPQHF

D gene: .
V gene: TRBV19
clone size: .
J gene: TRBJ1-1
CDR3 DNA: TGTGCCAGTAGTATATTTGGGACAACGAACACTGAAGCTTTCTTT
CDR3 protein: CASSIFGTTNTEAFF

D gene: .
V gene: TRBV9
clone size: .
J gene: TRBJ2-1
CDR3 DNA: TGTGCCAGCAGCGTAGAGGGACAAGGCCACAATGAGCAGTTCTTC
CDR3 protein: CASSVEGQGHNEQFF

D gene: .
V gene: TRBV27
clone size: .
J gene: TRBJ2-2
CDR3 DNA: TGTGCCAGCAGTTCCCCGCGCTTTTGGAGGGAGGAGACCGGGGAGCTGTTTTTT
CDR3 protein: CASSSPRFWREETGELFF

D gene: .
V gene: TRBV4-3
clone size: .
J gene: TRBJ1-6
CDR3 DNA: TGCTCCAGCAGCCAAGACCTAAGTTATAATTCACCCCTCCACTTT
CDR3 protein: CSSSQDLSYNSPLHF

D gene: .
V gene: TRBV4-1
clone size: .
J gene: TRBJ2-1
CDR3 DNA: TGCGCCAGCAGCCAAGGGGGGGGGCCCGGACAATTTGAGCAGTTCTTC
CDR3 protein: CASSQGGGPGQFEQFF

D gene: .
V gene: TRBV2
clone size: .
J gene: TRBJ1-2
CDR3 DNA: TGTGCCAGCTGGGTCCCCCGGGATGGCTACACCTTC
CDR3 protein: CASWVPRDGYTF

D gene: TRBD1
V gene: TRBV28
clone size: .
J gene: TRBJ1-5
CDR3 DNA: TGTGCCAGCAGTCCCCACGGACAGGGGGCTCAGCCCCAGCATTTT
CDR3 protein: CASSPHGQGAQPQHF

D gene: TRBD2
V gene: TRBV7-9
clone size: .
J gene: TRBJ2-5
CDR3 DNA: TGTGCCAGCAGCCCCGGACTAGCGGGGTGGGAGGAGACCCAGTACTTC
CDR3 protein: CASSPGLAGWEETQYF

D gene: TRBD1
V gene: TRBV28
clone size: .
J gene: TRBJ1-1
CDR3 DNA: TGTGCCAGCGGCGGTCAGGGGGCTATGGATGCTTTCTTT
CDR3 protein: CASGGQGAMDAFF

D gene: .
V gene: TRBV7-3
clone size: .
J gene: TRBJ2-7
CDR3 DNA: TGTGCCAGCAGCTTAAACGGCGGCTACGAGCAGTACTTC
CDR3 protein: CASSLNGGYEQYF

D gene: .
V gene: TRBV18
clone size: .
J gene: TRBJ1-4
CDR3 DNA: TGTGCCAGCTCACCAAGGGAACAGGCGGAAAAACTGTTTTTT
CDR3 protein: CASSPREQAEKLFF

D gene: TRBD2
V gene: TRBV18
clone size: .
J gene: TRBJ2-1
CDR3 DNA: TGTGCCAGCTCACCACGTAGCGGGGGGAGCTCCTACAATGAGCAGTTCTTC
CDR3 protein: CASSPRSGGSSYNEQFF

D gene: .
V gene: TRBV5-4
clone size: .
J gene: TRBJ2-3
CDR3 DNA: TGTGCCAGCAGCCAACAGGGTTGGTGGAGCACAGATACGCAGTATTTT
CDR3 protein: CASSQQGWWSTDTQYF

D gene: TRBD2
V gene: TRBV5-1
clone size: .
J gene: TRBJ2-3
CDR3 DNA: TGCGCCAGCAGCCCGCTCTCCGGGGGGGTAGCCACAGATACGCAGTATTTT
CDR3 protein: CASSPLSGGVATDTQYF

D gene: TRBD1
V gene: TRBV18
clone size: few
J gene: TRBJ1-1
CDR3 DNA: TGTGCCAGCTCACCAACAGGGGCCAACACTGAAGCTTTCTTT
CDR3 protein: CASSPTGANTEAFF

D gene: .
V gene: TRBV10-3
clone size: .
J gene: TRBJ1-2
CDR3 DNA: TGTGCCATCAGCCAAAATTATGGCTACACCTTC
CDR3 protein: CAISQNYGYTF

D gene: .
V gene: TRBV28
clone size: .
J gene: TRBJ1-3
CDR3 DNA: TGTGCCAGCAGCCTCACAGGGTCCTCGCGGGGAAACACCATATATTTT
CDR3 protein: CASSLTGSSRGNTIYF

D gene: .
V gene: TRBV5-1
clone size: .
J gene: TRBJ2-3
CDR3 DNA: TGCGCCAGCAGCTCGTTAGGACACACAGATACGCAGTATTTT
CDR3 protein: CASSSLGHTDTQYF

D gene: .
V gene: TRBV10-3
clone size: .
J gene: TRBJ1-5
CDR3 DNA: TGTGCCATCAGTGGAGGTGATAGCAATCAGCCCCAGCATTTT
CDR3 protein: CAISGGDSNQPQHF

D gene: .
V gene: TRBV2
clone size: .
J gene: TRBJ1-1
CDR3 DNA: TGTGCCAGCAAGCTGGCGGGTCAGGTGAACACTGAAGCTTTCTTC
CDR3 protein: CASKLAGQVNTEAFF

D gene: .
V gene: TRBV6-5
clone size: .
J gene: TRBJ1-3
CDR3 DNA: TGTGCCAGCAGCTCCGAGGGAAACACCATATATTTT
CDR3 protein: CASSSEGNTIYF

D gene: TRBD1
V gene: TRBV7-9
clone size: few
J gene: TRBJ1-2
CDR3 DNA: TGTGCCAGCAGCTTAAATTGGGACAGCCTTTATCATGGCTACACCTTC
CDR3 protein: CASSLNWDSLYHGYTF

D gene: .
V gene: TRBV28
clone size: .
J gene: TRBJ1-1
CDR3 DNA: TGTGCCAGCAGCAACACAGTAAACACTGAAGCTTTCTTT
CDR3 protein: CASSNTVNTEAFF

D gene: TRBD1
V gene: TRBV5-8
clone size: few
J gene: TRBJ2-3
CDR3 DNA: TGTGCCAGCAGCTTATTCACGGACAGGCAGCTCACAGATACGCAGTATTTT
CDR3 protein: CASSLFTDRQLTDTQYF

D gene: TRBD2
V gene: TRBV10-3
clone size: .
J gene: TRBJ2-5
CDR3 DNA: TGTGCCATCAGTGATGGTAGCGGGGGCGACAAACAAGAGACCCAGTACTTC
CDR3 protein: CAISDGSGGDKQETQYF

D gene: .
V gene: TRBV6-5
clone size: .
J gene: TRBJ2-1
CDR3 DNA: TGTGCCAGCAGTTTTGAGCGGTCGTACAATGAGCAGTTCTTC
CDR3 protein: CASSFERSYNEQFF

D gene: .
V gene: TRBV18
clone size: .
J gene: TRBJ2-5
CDR3 DNA: TGTGCCAGCTCACGGACAGACCAAGAGACCCAGTACTTC
CDR3 protein: CASSRTDQETQYF

D gene: TRBD2
V gene: TRBV6-1
clone size: .
J gene: TRBJ2-7
CDR3 DNA: TGTGCCAGCACTCAACTAGCGGGGGGGTCCTACGAGCAGTACTTC
CDR3 protein: CASTQLAGGSYEQYF

D gene: .
V gene: TRBV4-1
clone size: once
J gene: TRBJ1-3
CDR3 DNA: TGCGCCAGCAGCCAAGTTGGCAGGCGATACTCTGGAAACACCATATATTTT
CDR3 protein: CASSQVGRRYSGNTIYF

D gene: TRBD1
V gene: TRBV15
clone size: .
J gene: TRBJ1-1
CDR3 DNA: TGTGCCACCAGCAGAAATACAGGGGCTGAAGCTTTCTTT
CDR3 protein: CATSRNTGAEAFF

D gene: .
V gene: TRBV5-1
clone size: .
J gene: TRBJ2-7
CDR3 DNA: TGCGCCCCCACCCCCCGACAGTTTCGATCCTACGAGCAGTACTTC
CDR3 protein: CAPTPRQFRSYEQYF

D gene: TRBD2
V gene: TRBV6-5
clone size: .
J gene: TRBJ2-3
CDR3 DNA: TGTGCCAGCAGGTCGACTAGCGGGGTTACAGATACGCAGTATTTT
CDR3 protein: CASRSTSGVTDTQYF

D gene: .
V gene: TRBV19
clone size: .
J gene: TRBJ2-7
CDR3 DNA: TGTGCCAGTAGTATAGATCTCGGGGGGCGCGGATCCTACGAGCAGTACTTC
CDR3 protein: CASSIDLGGRGSYEQYF

D gene: .
V gene: TRBV7-2
clone size: .
J gene: TRBJ2-4
CDR3 DNA: TGTGCCAGCAGCCCGGAGAGGGACATTCAGTACTTC
CDR3 protein: CASSPERDIQYF

D gene: .
V gene: TRBV11-2
clone size: .
J gene: TRBJ2-2
CDR3 DNA: TGTGCCAGCAGCCAGGAAATGCCGGGGGAGCTGTTTTTT
CDR3 protein: CASSQEMPGELFF

D gene: TRBD2
V gene: TRBV19
clone size: few
J gene: TRBJ2-7
CDR3 DNA: TGTGCCAGTAGTATGTCTAGCGGTCCCCTCTCCTACGAGCAGTACTTC
CDR3 protein: CASSMSSGPLSYEQYF

D gene: .
V gene: TRBV7-3
clone size: .
J gene: TRBJ1-6
CDR3 DNA: TGTGCCAGCAGCTTATTACAGTTTAATTCACCCCTCCACTTT
CDR3 protein: CASSLLQFNSPLHF